The present entry profiles one T cell receptor (beta chain) with its context. The data were obtained in a study of technical replicates of blood from several donors. The table came from immunoSEQ multiplex PCR; TCRdb's copy has only in-frame clones and leaves some out. Among about 66,000 clones, under 98% were seen once, and the ten largest hold roughly 0.25%. The V and J ends lost 4 bases and 5 bases, in that order; junction bases with no gene match: 6. CDR1 and CDR2 (germline): SEHNR, FQNEAQ (reference sequence). The CDR3 covers 16 residues. The V and J genes are TRBV7-9 and TRBJ2-1; 12 bases are a match to TRBD2. The receptor was derived from a human donor in good health. Input material: T cells isolated from PBMCs. The chain's CDR3 is CASSSLAGGRDNEQFF. DNA for the CDR3: TGTGCCAGCAGCTCTCTAGCGGGAGGGCGGGACAATGAGCAGTTCTTC.